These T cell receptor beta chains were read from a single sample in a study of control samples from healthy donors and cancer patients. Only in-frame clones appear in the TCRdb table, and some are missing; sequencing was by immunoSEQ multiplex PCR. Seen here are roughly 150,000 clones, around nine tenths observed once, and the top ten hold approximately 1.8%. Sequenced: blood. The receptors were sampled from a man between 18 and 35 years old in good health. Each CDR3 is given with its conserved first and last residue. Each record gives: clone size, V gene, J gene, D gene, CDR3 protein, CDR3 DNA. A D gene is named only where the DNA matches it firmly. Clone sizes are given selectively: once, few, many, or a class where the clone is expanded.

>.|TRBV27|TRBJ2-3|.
CASNKGWGTDTQYF
TGTGCCAGCAATAAGGGATGGGGCACAGATACGCAGTATTTT
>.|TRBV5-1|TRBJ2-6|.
CASSRGREAGANVLTF
TGCGCCAGCAGCCGTGGCAGGGAGGCTGGGGCCAACGTCCTGACTTTC
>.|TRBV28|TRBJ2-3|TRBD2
CASKNTWGGADTQYF
TGTGCCAGCAAAAACACCTGGGGGGGGGCAGATACGCAGTATTTT
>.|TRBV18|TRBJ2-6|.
CASSRYEPGANVLTF
TGTGCCAGCTCACGCTACGAGCCTGGGGCCAACGTCCTGACTTTC
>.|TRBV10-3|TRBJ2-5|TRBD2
CATKGRGVETQYF
TGTGCCACCAAGGGGCGGGGGGTGGAGACCCAGTACTTC
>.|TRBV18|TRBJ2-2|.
CASSSTATYTGELFF
TGTGCCAGCTCATCGACAGCGACTTACACCGGGGAGCTGTTTTTT
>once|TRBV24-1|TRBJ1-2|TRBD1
CATSPGAGQGSYGYTF
TGTGCCACCAGTCCGGGGGCGGGACAGGGGAGCTATGGCTACACCTTC
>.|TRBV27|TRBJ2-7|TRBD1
CASSLDRAYEQYF
TGTGCCAGCAGTTTAGACAGGGCCTACGAGCAGTACTTC
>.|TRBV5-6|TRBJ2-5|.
CASSLVGIGTQYF
TGTGCCAGCAGCTTGGTCGGGATAGGGACCCAGTACTTC
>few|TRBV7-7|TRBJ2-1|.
CASSPGTGTYNEQFF
TGTGCCAGCAGCCCCGGGACTGGGACCTACAATGAGCAGTTCTTC
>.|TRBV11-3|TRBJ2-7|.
CASSLDHGSSYEQYF
TGTGCCAGCAGCTTAGATCACGGGAGCTCCTACGAGCAGTACTTC
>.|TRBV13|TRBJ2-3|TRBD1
CASSLGRGLRYF
TGTGCCAGCAGCTTAGGCAGGGGGCTTCGGTATTTT
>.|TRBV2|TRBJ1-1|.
CASSEGRLNTEAFF
TGTGCCAGCAGTGAAGGGAGACTAAACACTGAAGCTTTCTTT
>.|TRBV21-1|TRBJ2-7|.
CASSKADNYYEQYF
TGTGCCAGCAGCAAGGCGGACAATTACTACGAGCAGTACTTC
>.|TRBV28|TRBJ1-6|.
CASSWGRSYNSPLHF
TGTGCCAGCAGTTGGGGTCGCTCCTATAATTCACCCCTCCACTTT
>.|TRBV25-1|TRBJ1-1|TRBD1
CASSQGGVRPEAFF
TGTGCCAGCTCCCAGGGGGGCGTGAGGCCTGAAGCTTTCTTT
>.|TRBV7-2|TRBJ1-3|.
CASSISPQGNTIYF
TGTGCCAGCAGCATCAGTCCCCAAGGAAACACCATATATTTT
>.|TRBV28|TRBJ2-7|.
CASSTGRRTYEQYF
TGTGCCAGCAGTACAGGGAGGAGAACCTACGAGCAGTACTTC
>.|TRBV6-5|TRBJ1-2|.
CASSYGSGFGYTF
TGTGCCAGCAGTTACGGAAGCGGGTTTGGCTACACCTTC
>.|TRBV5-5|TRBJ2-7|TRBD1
CASSFRDRSSYEQYF
TGTGCCAGCAGCTTCCGGGACAGGTCCTCCTACGAGCAGTACTTC
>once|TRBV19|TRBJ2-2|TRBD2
CASSWGGTGELFF
TGTGCCAGTAGTTGGGGGGGCACCGGGGAGCTGTTTTTT
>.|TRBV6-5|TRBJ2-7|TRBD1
CASSPTGNPLEQYF
TGTGCCAGCAGCCCGACAGGGAATCCCCTCGAGCAGTACTTC
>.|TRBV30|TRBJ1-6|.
CAGGVMGNSPLHF
TGTGCTGGAGGAGTCATGGGGAATTCACCCCTCCACTTT
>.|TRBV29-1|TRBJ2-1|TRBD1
CSVNRDSASYNEQFF
TGCAGCGTTAACCGGGACAGCGCCTCCTACAATGAGCAGTTCTTC
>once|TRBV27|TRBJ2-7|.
CASSSPWGEQYF
TGTGCCAGCAGTTCGCCCTGGGGTGAGCAGTACTTC
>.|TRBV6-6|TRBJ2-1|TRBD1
CASSTGTGINEQFF
TGTGCCAGCAGTACCGGGACAGGGATCAATGAGCAGTTCTTC
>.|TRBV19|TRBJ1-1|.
CASVQRSEMNTEAFF
TGTGCCAGTGTGCAACGGAGTGAGATGAACACTGAAGCTTTCTTT
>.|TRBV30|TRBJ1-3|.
CAWSVRVPGNTIYF
TGTGCCTGGAGTGTACGGGTCCCTGGAAACACCATATATTTT
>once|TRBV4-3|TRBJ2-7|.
CASSQDIGQSYEQYF
TGCGCCAGCAGCCAAGATATCGGACAGAGCTACGAGCAGTACTTC
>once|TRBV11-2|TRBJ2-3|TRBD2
CASSSVTSGGTDTQYF
TGTGCCAGCAGCTCAGTGACTAGCGGGGGAACAGATACGCAGTATTTT
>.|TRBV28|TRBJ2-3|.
CASTRARDTQYF
TGTGCCAGTACGCGAGCACGGGATACGCAGTATTTT
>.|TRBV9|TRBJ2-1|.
CASSPYGESGAYNEQFF
TGTGCCAGCAGCCCCTATGGAGAATCAGGGGCTTACAATGAGCAGTTCTTC
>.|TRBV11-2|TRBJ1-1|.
CASSLRTGLTEAFF
TGTGCCAGCAGCCTCAGGACGGGACTGACTGAAGCTTTCTTT
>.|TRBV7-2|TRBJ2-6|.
CASSRELVKWGSGANVLTF
TGTGCCAGCAGCCGGGAATTGGTAAAATGGGGCTCTGGGGCCAACGTCCTGACTTTC
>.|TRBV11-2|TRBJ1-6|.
CAGTAGGRSSPLHF
TGTGCCGGGACCGCCGGGGGCCGAAGTTCACCCCTCCACTTT
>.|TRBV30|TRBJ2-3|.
CAWGNTGGMSDSQYF
TGTGCCTGGGGGAATACCGGGGGCATGTCAGATTCGCAGTATTTT
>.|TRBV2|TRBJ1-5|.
CASSRDASNQPQHF
TGTGCCAGCAGCCGGGACGCAAGCAATCAGCCCCAGCATTTT
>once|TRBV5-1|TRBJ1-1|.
CASSLSRHMNTEAFF
TGCGCCAGCAGCTTGTCGAGACACATGAACACTGAAGCTTTCTTT
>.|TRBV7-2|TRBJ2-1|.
CASSFTGNHNEQFF
TGTGCCAGCAGCTTTACAGGGAATCACAATGAGCAGTTCTTC
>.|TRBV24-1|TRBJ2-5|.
CATSVRGRETQYF
TGTGCCACCAGTGTAAGGGGAAGGGAGACCCAGTACTTC
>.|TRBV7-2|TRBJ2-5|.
CASSLGASTPTQETQYF
TGTGCCAGCAGCTTAGGAGCGTCCACCCCAACCCAAGAGACCCAGTACTTC
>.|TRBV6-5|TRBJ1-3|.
CASQLGPGNTIYF
TGTGCCAGCCAACTCGGGCCTGGAAACACCATATATTTT
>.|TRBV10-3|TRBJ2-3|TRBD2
CAISTTAGSGGAADTQYF
TGTGCCATCAGTACCACCGCGGGTAGCGGGGGGGCTGCAGATACGCAGTATTTT
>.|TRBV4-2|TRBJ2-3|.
CASSQEFPMGNTQYF
TGTGCCAGCAGCCAAGAATTCCCAATGGGGAATACGCAGTATTTT
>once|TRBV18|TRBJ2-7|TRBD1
CASSRQGALLYEQYF
TGTGCCAGCTCTAGACAGGGGGCCCTCCTTTACGAGCAGTACTTC
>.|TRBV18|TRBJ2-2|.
CASSPTAGNSAGELFF
TGTGCCAGCTCACCCACGGCAGGGAATTCGGCCGGGGAGCTGTTTTTT
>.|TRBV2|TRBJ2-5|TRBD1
CASRWDRSQGETQYF
TGTGCCAGCAGATGGGACAGGAGTCAGGGGGAGACCCAGTACTTC
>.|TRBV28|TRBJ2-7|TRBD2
CASSSPSTSGVGYEQYF
TGTGCCAGCAGTTCCCCCTCGACTAGCGGGGTCGGGTACGAGCAGTACTTC
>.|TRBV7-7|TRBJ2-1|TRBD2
CASSFGTSGGEGNEQFF
TGTGCTAGCAGCTTTGGGACTAGCGGGGGGGAAGGAAATGAGCAGTTCTTC
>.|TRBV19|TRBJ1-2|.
CASSPGAGVRYGYTF
TGTGCCAGTAGTCCCGGCGCCGGGGTGCGCTATGGCTACACCTTC
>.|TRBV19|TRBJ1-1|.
CASSSGATQGHTEAFF
TGTGCCAGTAGTTCGGGGGCCACCCAAGGTCACACTGAAGCTTTCTTT
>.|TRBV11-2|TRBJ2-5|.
CASSLVVAPEETQYF
TGTGCCAGCAGCTTAGTTGTGGCTCCGGAAGAGACCCAGTACTTC
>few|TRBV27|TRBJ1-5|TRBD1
CATSTGTGGENQPQHF
TGTGCCACCTCGACCGGGACAGGGGGAGAAAATCAGCCCCAGCATTTT
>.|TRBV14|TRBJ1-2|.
CASSQVFPSRNYGYTF
TGTGCCAGCAGCCAAGTGTTCCCTTCGAGGAACTATGGCTACACCTTC
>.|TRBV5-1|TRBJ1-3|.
CASSRPDPSSGNTIYF
TGCGCCAGCAGCCGACCGGACCCCAGCTCTGGAAACACCATATATTTT
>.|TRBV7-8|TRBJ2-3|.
CASSYIPGHRYFNTDTQYF
TGTGCCAGCAGCTATATTCCGGGACACAGATATTTTAACACAGATACGCAGTATTTT
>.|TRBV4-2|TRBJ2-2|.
CASSRGGTPWTGELFF
TGTGCCAGCAGCCGAGGGGGTACCCCGTGGACCGGGGAGCTGTTTTTT
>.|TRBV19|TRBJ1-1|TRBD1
CASGWTGGTEAFF
TGTGCCAGTGGTTGGACAGGGGGAACTGAAGCTTTCTTT
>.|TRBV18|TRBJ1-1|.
CASSPQGAGNTEAFF
TGTGCCAGCTCACCCCAAGGGGCAGGGAACACTGAAGCTTTCTTT